This TCR beta chain was profiled in a study of blood T cell repertoires in COVID-19. TCRdb's copy holds only in-frame clones and misses some; the assay was immunoSEQ multiplex PCR. The sample shows 300,000 to 400,000 clones, around 87% of them seen only once. This CDR3 is 11 amino acids long. Trimming shortened V by 6 bases and J by 8 bases, and 13 bases separated the two germline ends. Germline CDR1 is DFQATT and CDR2 is SNEGSKA (reference sequence). A Seattle source enrolled patients during active infection and followed them longitudinally. V is TRBV20-1 and J is TRBJ1-2; D might be TRBD1 (5 bases). The material sequenced was peripheral blood. The sequence was obtained from a woman aged 45-65 years with COVID-19, enrolled during active disease. CDR3 loop: CSARLSGGYTF. In DNA, the CDR3 is TGCAGTGCAAGGCTGTCAGGGGGCTACACCTTC.